What follows are 9 T cell receptor beta chains derived from one specimen sequenced in a study of identical twins. TCRdb itself ran the 5' RACE reads through MiXCR, one entry per CDR3 protein. The repertoire holds about 200,000 distinct CDR3 sequences, with roughly 15% as singletons. The sample was also reused in another study, on T cells expressing NK-cell markers.

The specimen sequenced was CD8+ T cells sorted from blood. The receptors here all came from a woman under 30 in good health.

Only a few counts were recorded for this clonotype. The rearrangement uses TRBV6-2 or TRBV6-3 and TRBJ2-7, with D unresolved. Germline V gene sequence: CDR1 MNHEY, CDR2 SVGEGT. The CDR3 is 15 amino acids. Trimming took 3 bases from V and 3 from J, leaving 15 bases between them. The CDR3 loop is CASSYYGISGYEQYF. DNA of the CDR3: TGTGCCAGCAGTTATTATGGCATCTCGGGCTACGAGCAGTACTTC.

This clonotype was seen a few times. The chain combines TRBV3-1 with TRBJ2-7; no definite D call. The CDR3 extends over 15 amino acids. Between the trimmed V and J ends, which lost 3 bases and 3 bases, there was a span of 15 bases. Per the germline V gene, CDR1 is LGHDT and CDR2 is YNNKEL (reference sequence). Here the CDR3 reads CASSQRHRRDYEQYF. CDR3 nucleotide sequence: TGTGCCAGCAGCCAGAGGCACCGCCGAGACTACGAGCAGTACTTC.

The chain employs TRBV3-1 and TRBJ2-2, with D maybe TRBD2 (6 bases). CDR1 is LGHDT, CDR2 YNNKEL, per germline (reference sequence). The CDR3 extends over 12 amino acids. Trimming took off 11 bases at V and 6 bases at J, with 13 bases between the two ends. The CDR3 loop reads CAYKTGAGELFF. The DNA of the CDR3 is TGTGCCTACAAAACGGGGGCCGGGGAGCTGTTTTTT.

The table lists this clonotype with a few counts. The chain combines TRBV13 with TRBJ2-7, with D tentatively TRBD1 (5 bases). The CDR3 covers 14 residues. The V end lost 5 bases, the J end lost 7 bases, and 18 bases lay between the germline ends. CDR1 is PRHDT and CDR2 is FYEKMQ in the germline V gene (reference sequence). The chain's CDR3 is CASSTEDTWWEQYF. For the CDR3, the DNA is TGTGCCAGCAGCACCGAGGACACCTGGTGGGAGCAGTACTTC.

This clonotype was counted at least ten times. The chain links TRBV11-2 to TRBJ2-1, with no clear D. Germline V gives CDR1 SGHAT, CDR2 FQNNGV. V lost 0 bases to trimming and J lost 8 bases, with 5 bases between them. The CDR3 covers 12 residues. CDR3 DNA: TGTGCCAGCAGCTTAGATATCGATGAGCAGTTCTTC. This encodes CASSLDIDEQFF.

This clonotype was counted a few times. The gene calls are TRBV12-3 or TRBV12-4 and TRBJ1-2, with a possible D match to TRBD1 (5 bases). V lost 3 bases and J lost 4, with 15 bases in between. The CDR3 spans 15 residues. CDR3 sequence (DNA): TGTGCCAGCAGTTTTGCTCGGGACGGGATCTATGGCTACACCTTC. Its protein is CASSFARDGIYGYTF.

This clonotype occurred a few times. V is TRBV27 and J is TRBJ2-2; D gene uncertain. Germline V gene data show CDR1 as MNHEY and CDR2 as SMNVEV (reference sequence). The CDR3 length is 14 residues. Trimming stripped 5 bases from V and 6 bases from J, with 13 bases between. CDR3 sequence (DNA): TGTGCCAGCAGTACCGGGCCTTTCTCCGGGGAGCTGTTTTTT. It yields the protein CASSTGPFSGELFF.

This clonotype was seen only a few times. The chain links TRBV3-1 to TRBJ2-7; 10 bases line up with TRBD1. The germline CDR1 and CDR2 sequences are LGHDT and YNNKEL (reference sequence). V dropped 4 bases and J dropped 5; count of bases not matched to a gene: 8. The CDR3 extends over 15 amino acids. CDR3 residues: CASSRTGGGSDEQYF. Written as DNA, the CDR3 is TGTGCCAGCAGCCGGACAGGGGGAGGTTCCGACGAGCAGTACTTC.

This clonotype was counted a few times. The V gene is TRBV7-9, the J gene TRBJ1-4; D perhaps matches TRBD1 (5 bases). CDR3 length: 17 residues. The V gene lost 6 bases and the J gene lost 0 bases, with 17 bases spanning the gap. CDR1 is SEHNR, CDR2 FQNEAQ, per germline (reference sequence). CDR3 in amino acids: CASRSTGTDTTNEKLFF. The CDR3 nucleotides are TGTGCCAGCAGATCGACCGGGACGGATACAACTAATGAAAAACTGTTTTTT.